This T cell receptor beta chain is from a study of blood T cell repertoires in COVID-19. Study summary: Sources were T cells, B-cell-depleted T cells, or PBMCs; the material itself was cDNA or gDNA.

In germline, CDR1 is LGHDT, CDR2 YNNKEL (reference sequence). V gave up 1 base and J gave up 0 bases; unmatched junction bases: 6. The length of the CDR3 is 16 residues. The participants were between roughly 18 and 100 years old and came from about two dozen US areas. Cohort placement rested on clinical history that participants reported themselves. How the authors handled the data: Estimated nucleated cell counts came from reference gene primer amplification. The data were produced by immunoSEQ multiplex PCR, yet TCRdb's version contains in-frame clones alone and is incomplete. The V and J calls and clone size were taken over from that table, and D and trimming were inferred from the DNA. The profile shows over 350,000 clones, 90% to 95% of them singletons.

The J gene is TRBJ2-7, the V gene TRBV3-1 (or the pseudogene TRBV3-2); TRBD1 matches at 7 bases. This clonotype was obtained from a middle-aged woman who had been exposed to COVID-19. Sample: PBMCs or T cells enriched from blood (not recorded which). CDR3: CASSQAGQGVSYEQYF. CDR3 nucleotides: TGTGCCAGCAGCCAAGCGGGGCAGGGGGTCTCCTACGAGCAGTACTTC.